This T cell receptor beta chain was captured in a study of naive and memory T cell subsets. Details on this clonotype: Its target is unknown.

The beta constant-region primer was an equimolar mix of two oligonucleotides covering TRBC1 and TRBC2. Ligated cDNA was amplified by four rounds of PCR with nested alpha and beta constant-region primers and SP2. TCRdb used MiXCR to reprocess the UMI-ligation and nested PCR reads, holding one entry per CDR3 protein. The table lists around 140,000 distinct CDR3 sequences, over 20% of them singletons. Germline V gene sequence: CDR1 SNHLY, CDR2 FYNNEI. The CDR3 has 12 residues. Deletions cut 7 bases from V and 0 bases from J, with 6 bases between. Points from the study as a whole: Possibly reflecting memory cells re-expressing CD45RA, a few larger clonotypes occurred in naive repertoires, especially CD8.

The V and J genes are TRBV2 and TRBJ1-1; D not certain. The TCR sequence derives from a human donor in good health. Material for sequencing was naive CD4+ T cells from blood. Written as DNA, the CDR3 is TGTGCCAGCAATCGGTTGAACACTGAAGCTTTCTTT. Its translation is CASNRLNTEAFF. The variable domain in full, with the rest retrieved from reference TRBV2 and TRBJ1-1, is EPEVTQTPSHQVTQMGQEVILRCVPISNHLYFYWYRQILGQKVEFLVSFYNNEISEKSEIFDDQFSVERPDGSNFTLKIRSTKLEDSAMYFCASNRLNTEAFFGQGTRLTVV.